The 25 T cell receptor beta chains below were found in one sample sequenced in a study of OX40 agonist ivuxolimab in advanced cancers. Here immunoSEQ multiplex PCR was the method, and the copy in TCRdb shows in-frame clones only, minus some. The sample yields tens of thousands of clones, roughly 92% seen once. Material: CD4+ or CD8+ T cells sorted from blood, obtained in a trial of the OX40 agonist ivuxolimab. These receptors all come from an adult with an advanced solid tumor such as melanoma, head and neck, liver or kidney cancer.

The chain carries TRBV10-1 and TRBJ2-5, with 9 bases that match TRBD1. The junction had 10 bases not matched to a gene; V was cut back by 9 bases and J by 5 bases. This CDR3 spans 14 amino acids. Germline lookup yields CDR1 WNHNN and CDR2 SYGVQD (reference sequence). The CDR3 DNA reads TGCGCCAGACCGGGACAGGGACGATCTGAGACCCAGTACTTC. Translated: CARPGQGRSETQYF.

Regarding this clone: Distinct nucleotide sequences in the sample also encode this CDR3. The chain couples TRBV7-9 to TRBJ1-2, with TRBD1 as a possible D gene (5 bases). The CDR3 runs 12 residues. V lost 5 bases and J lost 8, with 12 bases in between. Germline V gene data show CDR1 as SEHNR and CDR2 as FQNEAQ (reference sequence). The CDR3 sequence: CASSPQGTGYTF. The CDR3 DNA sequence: TGTGCCAGCAGCCCACAAGGGACCGGCTACACCTTC.

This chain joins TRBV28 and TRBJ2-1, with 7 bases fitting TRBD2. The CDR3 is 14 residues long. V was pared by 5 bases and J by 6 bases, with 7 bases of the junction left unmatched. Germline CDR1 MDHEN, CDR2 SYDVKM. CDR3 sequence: CASSLGGSVNEQFF. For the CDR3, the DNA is TGTGCCAGCAGTCTGGGGGGGTCGGTCAATGAGCAGTTCTTC. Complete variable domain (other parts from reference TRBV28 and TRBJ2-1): DVKVTQSSRYLVKRTGEKVFLECVQDMDHENMFWYRQDPGLGLRLIYFSYDVKMKEKGDIPEGYSVSREKKERFSLILESASTNQTSMYLCASSLGGSVNEQFFGPGTRLTVL.

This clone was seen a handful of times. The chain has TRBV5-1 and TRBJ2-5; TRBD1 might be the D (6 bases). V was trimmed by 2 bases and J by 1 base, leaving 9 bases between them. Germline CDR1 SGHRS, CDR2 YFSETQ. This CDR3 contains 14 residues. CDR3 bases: TGCGCCAGCAGCTTCAGGGGAACCCAAGAGACCCAGTACTTC. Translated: CASSFRGTQETQYF. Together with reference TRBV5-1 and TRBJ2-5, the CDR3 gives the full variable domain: KAGVTQTPRYLIKTRGQQVTLSCSPISGHRSVSWYQQTPGQGLQFLFEYFSETQRNKGNFPGRFSGRQFSNSRSEMNVSTLELGDSALYLCASSFRGTQETQYFGPGTRLLVL.

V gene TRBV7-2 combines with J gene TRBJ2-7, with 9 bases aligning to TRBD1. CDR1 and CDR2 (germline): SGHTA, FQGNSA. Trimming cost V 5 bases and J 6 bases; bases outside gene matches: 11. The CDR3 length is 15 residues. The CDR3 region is CASSVGQGGRGEQYF. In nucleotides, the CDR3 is TGTGCCAGCAGCGTGGGACAGGGTGGTAGGGGCGAGCAGTACTTC. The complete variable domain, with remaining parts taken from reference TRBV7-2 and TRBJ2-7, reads GAGVSQSPSNKVTEKGKDVELRCDPISGHTALYWYRQSLGQGLEFLIYFQGNSAPDKSGLPSDRFSAERTGGSVSTLTIQRTQQEDSAVYLCASSVGQGGRGEQYFGPGTRLTVT.

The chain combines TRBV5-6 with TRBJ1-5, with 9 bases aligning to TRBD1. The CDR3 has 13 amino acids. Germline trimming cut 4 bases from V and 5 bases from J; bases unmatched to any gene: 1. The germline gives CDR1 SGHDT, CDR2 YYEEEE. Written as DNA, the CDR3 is TGTGCCAGCAGCAGGACAGGGGATCAGCCCCAGCATTTT. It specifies CASSRTGDQPQHF.

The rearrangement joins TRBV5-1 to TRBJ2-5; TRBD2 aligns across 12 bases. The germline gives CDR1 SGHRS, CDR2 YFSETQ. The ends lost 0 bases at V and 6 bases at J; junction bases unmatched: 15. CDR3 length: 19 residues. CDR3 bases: TGCGCCAGCAGCTTGGTACAGGGACCAACTAGCGGGAGGTCGAAGACCCAGTACTTC. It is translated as CASSLVQGPTSGRSKTQYF.

In DNA form, the CDR3 reads TGTGCCAGCACGGCAGGGTTGGGCTATGGCTACACCTTC. This translates into CASTAGLGYGYTF. The chain employs TRBV7-8 and TRBJ1-2; a weak D match, TRBD1 (5 bases). CDR3 length equals 13 residues. The germline V and J ends were trimmed by 7 bases and 4 bases, with 13 bases remaining between them. The germline gives CDR1 SGHVS, CDR2 FQNEAQ. Full variable domain (remainder filled in from reference TRBV7-8 and TRBJ1-2): GAGVSQSPRYKVAKRGQDVALRCDPISGHVSLFWYQQALGQGPEFLTYFQNEAQLDKSGLPSDRFFAERPEGSVSTLKIQRTQQEDSAVYLCASTAGLGYGYTFGSGTRLTVV.

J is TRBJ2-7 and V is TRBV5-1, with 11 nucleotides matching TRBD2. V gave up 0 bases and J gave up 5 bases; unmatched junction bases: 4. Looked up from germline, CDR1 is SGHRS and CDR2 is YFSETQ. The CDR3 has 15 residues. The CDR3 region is CASSLDSGRVDEQYF. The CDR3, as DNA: TGCGCCAGCAGCTTGGATAGCGGGAGGGTCGACGAGCAGTACTTC.

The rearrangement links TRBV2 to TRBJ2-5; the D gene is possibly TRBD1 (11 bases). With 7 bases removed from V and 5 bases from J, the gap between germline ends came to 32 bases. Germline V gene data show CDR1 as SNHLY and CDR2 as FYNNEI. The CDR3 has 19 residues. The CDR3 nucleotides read TGTGCCAGCACCACGGACAGGGGGCGTCTAGCGGGAGTCGGCGAGACCCAGTACTTC. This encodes CASTTDRGRLAGVGETQYF. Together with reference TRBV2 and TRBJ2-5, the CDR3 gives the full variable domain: EPEVTQTPSHQVTQMGQEVILRCVPISNHLYFYWYRQILGQKVEFLVSFYNNEISEKSEIFDDQFSVERPDGSNFTLKIRSTKLEDSAMYFCASTTDRGRLAGVGETQYFGPGTRLLVL.

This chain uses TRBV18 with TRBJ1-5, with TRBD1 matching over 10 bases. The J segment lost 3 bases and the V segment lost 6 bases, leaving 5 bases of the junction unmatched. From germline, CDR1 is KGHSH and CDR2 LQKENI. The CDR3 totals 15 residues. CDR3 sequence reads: CASSRTGGDNQPQHF. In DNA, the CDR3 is TGTGCCAGCTCTCGGACAGGGGGGGACAATCAGCCCCAGCATTTT.

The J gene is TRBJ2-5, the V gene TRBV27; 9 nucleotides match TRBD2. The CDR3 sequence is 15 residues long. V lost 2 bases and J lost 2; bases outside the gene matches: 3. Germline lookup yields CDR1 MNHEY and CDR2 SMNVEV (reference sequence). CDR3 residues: CASSLRTSVQETQYF. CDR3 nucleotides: TGTGCCAGCAGTTTACGGACTAGCGTACAAGAGACCCAGTACTTC.

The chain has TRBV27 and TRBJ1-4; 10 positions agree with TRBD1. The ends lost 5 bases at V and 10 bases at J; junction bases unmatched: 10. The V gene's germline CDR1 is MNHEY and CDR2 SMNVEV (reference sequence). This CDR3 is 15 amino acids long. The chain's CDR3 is CASSARDRGRGKLFF. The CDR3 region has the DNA TGTGCCAGCAGTGCTCGGGACAGGGGCAGGGGAAAACTGTTTTTT.

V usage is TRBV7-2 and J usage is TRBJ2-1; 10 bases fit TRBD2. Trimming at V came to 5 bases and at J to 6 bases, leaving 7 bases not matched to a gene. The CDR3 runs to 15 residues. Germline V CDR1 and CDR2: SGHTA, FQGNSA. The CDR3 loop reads CASSALAGVGNEQFF. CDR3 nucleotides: TGTGCCAGCAGCGCCCTAGCGGGAGTGGGCAATGAGCAGTTCTTC.

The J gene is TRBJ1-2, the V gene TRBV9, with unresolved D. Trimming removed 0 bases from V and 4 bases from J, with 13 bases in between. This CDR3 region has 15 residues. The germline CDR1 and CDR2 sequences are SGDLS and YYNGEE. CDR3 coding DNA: TGTGCCAGCAGCGTAGCCGGTCTGGGAGGCTATGGCTACACCTTC. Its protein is CASSVAGLGGYGYTF.

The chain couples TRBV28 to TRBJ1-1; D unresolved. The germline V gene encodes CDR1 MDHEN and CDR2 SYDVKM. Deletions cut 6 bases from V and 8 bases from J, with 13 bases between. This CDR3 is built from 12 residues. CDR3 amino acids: CASRAMVPEAFF. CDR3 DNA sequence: TGTGCCAGCAGGGCCATGGTGCCGGAAGCTTTCTTT.

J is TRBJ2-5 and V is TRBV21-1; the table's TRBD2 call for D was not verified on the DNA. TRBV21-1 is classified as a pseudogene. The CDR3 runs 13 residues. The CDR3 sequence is CASSKGGGETQYF. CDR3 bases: TGTGCCAGCAGCAAAGGGGGAGGGGAGACCCAGTACTTC.

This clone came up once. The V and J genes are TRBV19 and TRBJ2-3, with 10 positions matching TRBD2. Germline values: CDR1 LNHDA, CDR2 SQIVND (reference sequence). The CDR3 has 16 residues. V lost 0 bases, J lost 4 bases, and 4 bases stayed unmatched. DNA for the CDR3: TGTGCCAGTAGTATAGACGCTAGCGGGAGTGCAGATACGCAGTATTTT. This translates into CASSIDASGSADTQYF.

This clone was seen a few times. The CDR3 sequence: CASSGINEKLFF. The CDR3, as DNA: TGTGCCAGTTCAGGAATTAATGAAAAACTGTTTTTT. V is TRBV2 and J is TRBJ1-4, with unresolved D. The V gene lost 9 bases and the J gene lost 4 bases, with 9 bases spanning the gap. This CDR3 comprises 12 residues. Germline V gives CDR1 SNHLY, CDR2 FYNNEI.

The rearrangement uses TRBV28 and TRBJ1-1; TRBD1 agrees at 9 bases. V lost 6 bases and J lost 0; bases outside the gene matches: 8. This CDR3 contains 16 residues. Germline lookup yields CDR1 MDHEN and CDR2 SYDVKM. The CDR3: CASSPGTGILNTEAFF. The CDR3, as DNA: TGTGCCAGCAGCCCCGGGACAGGGATTCTGAACACTGAAGCTTTCTTT.

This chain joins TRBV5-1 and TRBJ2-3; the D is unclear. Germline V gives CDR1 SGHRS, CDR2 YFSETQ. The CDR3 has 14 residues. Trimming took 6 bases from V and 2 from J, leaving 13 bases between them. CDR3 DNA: TGCGCCAGCACATACTCCGGATCCACAGATACGCAGTATTTT. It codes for CASTYSGSTDTQYF.

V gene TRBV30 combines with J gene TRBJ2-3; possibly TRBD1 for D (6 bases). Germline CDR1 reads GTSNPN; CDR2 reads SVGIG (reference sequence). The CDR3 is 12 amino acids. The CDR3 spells CAQSGQRDTQYF. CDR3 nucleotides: TGTGCTCAAAGCGGACAGCGCGATACGCAGTATTTT.

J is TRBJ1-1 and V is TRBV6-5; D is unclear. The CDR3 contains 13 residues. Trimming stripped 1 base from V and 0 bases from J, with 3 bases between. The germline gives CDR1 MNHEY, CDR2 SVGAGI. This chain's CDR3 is CASSYFLNTEAFF. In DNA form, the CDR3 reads TGTGCCAGCAGTTACTTCTTGAACACTGAAGCTTTCTTT.

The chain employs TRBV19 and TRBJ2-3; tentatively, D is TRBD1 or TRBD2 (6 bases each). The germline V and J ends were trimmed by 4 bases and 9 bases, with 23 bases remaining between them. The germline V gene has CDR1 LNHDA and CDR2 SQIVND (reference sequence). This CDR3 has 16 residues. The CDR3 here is CASSTIGGSLKKTQYF. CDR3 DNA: TGTGCCAGTAGTACCATAGGGGGGAGTTTAAAAAAAACGCAGTATTTT. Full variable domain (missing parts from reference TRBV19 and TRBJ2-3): DGGITQSPKYLFRKEGQNVTLSCEQNLNHDAMYWYRQDPGQGLRLIYYSQIVNDFQKGDIAEGYSVSREKKESFPLTVTSAQKNPTAFYLCASSTIGGSLKKTQYFGPGTRLTVL.

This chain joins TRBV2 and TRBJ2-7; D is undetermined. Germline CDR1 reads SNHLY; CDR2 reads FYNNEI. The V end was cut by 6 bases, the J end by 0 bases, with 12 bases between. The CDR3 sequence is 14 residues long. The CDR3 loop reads CASRVRVLSYEQYF. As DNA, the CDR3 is TGTGCCAGCAGGGTCCGGGTTCTCTCCTACGAGCAGTACTTC.